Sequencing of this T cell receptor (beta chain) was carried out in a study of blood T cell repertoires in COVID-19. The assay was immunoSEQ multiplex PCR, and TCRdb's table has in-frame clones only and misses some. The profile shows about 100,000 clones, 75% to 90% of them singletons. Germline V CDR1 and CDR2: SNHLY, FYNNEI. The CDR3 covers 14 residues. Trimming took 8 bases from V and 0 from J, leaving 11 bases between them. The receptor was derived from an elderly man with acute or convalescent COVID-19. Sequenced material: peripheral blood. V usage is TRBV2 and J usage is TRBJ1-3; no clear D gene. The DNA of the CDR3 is TGTGCCAGCGGCCTGGCGGGCTCTGGAAACACCATATATTTT. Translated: CASGLAGSGNTIYF.